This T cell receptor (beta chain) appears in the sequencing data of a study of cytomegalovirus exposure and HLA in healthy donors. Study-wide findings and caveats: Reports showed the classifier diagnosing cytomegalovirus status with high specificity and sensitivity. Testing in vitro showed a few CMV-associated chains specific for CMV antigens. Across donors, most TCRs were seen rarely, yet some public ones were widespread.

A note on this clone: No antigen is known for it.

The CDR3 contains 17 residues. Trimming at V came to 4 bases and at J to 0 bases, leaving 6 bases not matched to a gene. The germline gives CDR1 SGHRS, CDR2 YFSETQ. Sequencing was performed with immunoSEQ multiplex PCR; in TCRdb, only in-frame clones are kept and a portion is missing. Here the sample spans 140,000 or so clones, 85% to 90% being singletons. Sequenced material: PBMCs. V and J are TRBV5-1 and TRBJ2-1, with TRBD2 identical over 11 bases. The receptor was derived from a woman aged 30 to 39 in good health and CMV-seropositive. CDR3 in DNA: TGCGCCAGCAGCCGGCTAGCGGGGGGTCACTCCTACAATGAGCAGTTCTTC. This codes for CASSRLAGGHSYNEQFF.